Each of the 17 T cell receptor beta chains below was sequenced from the same sample in a study of blood T cell repertoires in COVID-19. Some clones are missing from TCRdb's copy, which holds only in-frame ones; the method was immunoSEQ multiplex PCR. The sample consists of about 74,000 clones, around nine tenths of them appearing once. The sequenced sample was peripheral blood. The source is a woman over 75 with active or convalescent COVID-19.

V gene TRBV27 combines with J gene TRBJ1-1; 8 bases match TRBD1. The CDR3 is 14 amino acids. V dropped 5 bases and J dropped 8; count of bases not matched to a gene: 10. Germline CDR1 reads MNHEY; CDR2 reads SMNVEV (reference sequence). CDR3 in DNA: TGTGCCAGCAGTCGGACAGGGTGGGCTGGGGAAGCTTTCTTT. Translation gives CASSRTGWAGEAFF.

The rearrangement joins TRBV6-6 to TRBJ1-1; D is unresolved. Germline V gene sequence: CDR1 MNHNY, CDR2 SVGAGI (reference sequence). Trimming stripped 2 bases from V and 1 base from J, with 14 bases between. The CDR3 loop spans 16 amino acids. The CDR3 loop reads CASSYPTGSANTEAFF. CDR3 bases: TGTGCCAGCAGTTACCCGACCGGGTCCGCGAACACTGAAGCTTTCTTT.

The chain employs TRBV5-1 and TRBJ1-2, with D perhaps matching TRBD1 (5 bases). Trimming took off 1 base at V and 2 bases at J, with 12 bases between the two ends. The CDR3 runs 15 residues. The germline V gene has CDR1 SGHRS and CDR2 YFSETQ. The CDR3 loop is CASSLSPDSNYGYTF. CDR3 DNA: TGCGCCAGCAGCTTGTCACCAGACAGCAACTATGGCTACACCTTC.

The chain employs TRBV11-3 and TRBJ2-1; TRBD2 matches 7 bases. Germline loops: CDR1 SGHNT, CDR2 YENEEA. The CDR3 has 16 residues. The J segment lost 2 bases and the V segment lost 5 bases, leaving 9 bases of the junction unmatched. CDR3 nucleotides: TGTGCCAGCAGCGCCGGCGGCGGGGGACCCTACAATGAGCAGTTCTTC. This codes for CASSAGGGGPYNEQFF.

The chain uses TRBV14 and TRBJ2-5, with D possibly matching TRBD1 (5 bases). V lost 4 bases and J lost 9, with 24 bases in between. The CDR3 extends over 16 amino acids. Germline V gene data show CDR1 as SGHDN and CDR2 as FVKESK. In nucleotides, the CDR3 is TGTGCCAGCAGCCCGAGACCGTTTCAGGGCAGGCAGGCCCAGTACTTC. Its translation is CASSPRPFQGRQAQYF. The full variable domain, rest sourced from reference TRBV14 and TRBJ2-5, is EAGVTQFPSHSVIEKGQTVTLRCDPISGHDNLYWYRRVMGKEIKFLLHFVKESKQDESGMPNNRFLAERTGGTYSTLKVQPAELEDSGVYFCASSPRPFQGRQAQYFGPGTRLLVL.

This clone has just a few counts. The chain couples TRBV19 to TRBJ2-1, with TRBD2 matching 7 bases. V was clipped by 9 bases and J by 8 bases; unmatched bases: 16. Germline V CDR1 and CDR2: LNHDA, SQIVND (reference sequence). This CDR3 is 15 amino acids long. The CDR3 DNA sequence: TGTGCCAGCACAAGGGGAGGGAGAGCTGGCTATGAGCAGTTCTTC. Protein: CASTRGGRAGYEQFF.

This sequence joins TRBV9 and TRBJ2-2; 10 positions match TRBD1. Germline CDR1 is SGDLS and CDR2 is YYNGEE. Unmatched junction bases numbered 6, after V lost 3 bases and J lost 7 bases. This CDR3 region has 15 residues. The CDR3 DNA sequence: TGTGCCAGCAGCGCCTTTGGACAGGGGGTCGGGGAGCTGTTTTTT. Amino acids: CASSAFGQGVGELFF. The full variable domain, with the rest looked up from reference TRBV9 and TRBJ2-2, is DSGVTQTPKHLITATGQRVTLRCSPRSGDLSVYWYQQSLDQGLQFLIQYYNGEERAKGNILERFSAQQFPDLHSELNLSSLELGDSALYFCASSAFGQGVGELFFGEGSRLTVL.

The sample holds one count of this clone. At one boundary the junction diverges from the germline segment, which might be a read error. The V call is TRBV7-2, the J call TRBJ2-4; TRBD1 aligns across 7 bases. Germline CDR1 and CDR2: SGHTA and FQGNSA. There are 13 residues in the CDR3. CDR3 protein: CASSLKPGQKLDF. DNA for the CDR3: TGTGCCAGCAGCCTGAAACCGGGACAGAAGTTGGACTTC. The full variable domain, its missing parts supplied by reference TRBV7-2 and TRBJ2-4, is GAGVSQSPSNKVTEKGKDVELRCDPISGHTALYWYRQSLGQGLEFLIYFQGNSAPDKSGLPSDRFSAERTGGSVSTLTIQRTQQEDSAVYLCASSLKPGQKLDFGAGTRLSVL.

This clone came up once. This sequence joins TRBV4-3 and TRBJ1-6; tentatively, D is TRBD1 (5 bases). Germline V lookup: CDR1 LGHNA, CDR2 YSLEER. This CDR3 comprises 14 residues. Trimming stripped 1 base from V and 9 bases from J, with 10 bases between. The DNA for the CDR3 is TGCGCCAGCAGCCAAGTAAGGGGAGGTTCACCCCTCCACTTT. This gives the protein CASSQVRGGSPLHF.

As for this clone: The germline gene is not matched at one end of the junction; a read error may be the cause. The chain employs TRBV10-3 and TRBJ1-6; TRBD1 aligns across 7 bases. Per the germline V gene, CDR1 is ENHRY and CDR2 is SYGVKD. CDR3 length equals 14 residues. The CDR3 DNA reads as TGTGCCATCAGGGAGTCAGGGGGTAATTCACCCCTCCACTTT. Translating gives CAIRESGGNSPLHF.

The chain uses TRBV3-1 (or the pseudogene TRBV3-2) and TRBJ2-3; D perhaps matches TRBD1 (5 bases). Looked up from germline, CDR1 is LGHDT and CDR2 is YNNKEL (reference sequence). The V end lost 3 bases, the J end lost 5 bases, and 12 bases lay between the germline ends. CDR3 length: 14 residues. For the CDR3, the DNA is TGTGCCAGCAGCCATAACGCAAGGGGAGATACGCAGTATTTT. This translates into CASSHNARGDTQYF.

The rearrangement uses TRBV13 and TRBJ1-1, with no clear D. V lost 6 bases to trimming and J lost 7 bases, with 9 bases between them. CDR3 size: 11 residues. Germline V lookup: CDR1 PRHDT, CDR2 FYEKMQ (reference sequence). CDR3 nucleotides: TGTGCCAGCAGTATAAATCTTGAAGCTTTCTTT. It specifies CASSINLEAFF.

The genes are TRBV18 and TRBJ2-3, with 8 bases that match TRBD2. The germline CDR1 and CDR2 sequences are KGHSH and LQKENI. J gave up 4 bases and V 2 bases, and 5 bases lay outside the gene matches. The CDR3 runs to 15 residues. The CDR3 nucleotides read TGTGCCAGCTCACCAGGGACTAGTCCGGCAGATACGCAGTATTTT. Protein: CASSPGTSPADTQYF. Full variable domain (missing parts from reference TRBV18 and TRBJ2-3): NAGVMQNPRHLVRRRGQEARLRCSPMKGHSHVYWYRQLPEEGLKFMVYLQKENIIDESGMPKERFSAEFPKEGPSILRIQQVVRGDSAAYFCASSPGTSPADTQYFGPGTRLTVL.

The chain links TRBV27 to TRBJ1-3, with D hard to call. The CDR3 spans 14 residues. Germline CDR1 and CDR2: MNHEY and SMNVEV (reference sequence). Trimming stripped 2 bases from V and 0 bases from J, with 5 bases between. CDR3 DNA: TGTGCCAGCAGTTTAGTCAGCTCTGGAAACACCATATATTTT. Its translation is CASSLVSSGNTIYF.

The V gene is TRBV11-3, the J gene TRBJ2-1, with 15 bases that match TRBD2. The V segment lost 7 bases and the J segment 10 bases; nucleotides outside the gene matches: 5. There are 14 residues in the CDR3. CDR1 and CDR2 from the germline V gene are SGHNT and YENEEA. The CDR3 loop reads CASTRTSGRGEQFF. The DNA for the CDR3 is TGTGCCAGCACCCGGACTAGCGGGAGGGGGGAGCAGTTCTTC.

The chain links TRBV5-1 to TRBJ2-7; 7 bases match TRBD1. Per the germline V gene, CDR1 is SGHRS and CDR2 is YFSETQ. With V trimmed by 0 bases and J by 5 bases, 2 bases remained unmatched. The CDR3 runs 13 residues. CDR3 nucleotide sequence: TGCGCCAGCAGCTTGGTGACAGGGAACGAGCAGTACTTC. It yields the protein CASSLVTGNEQYF.

J is TRBJ2-7 and V is TRBV19; TRBD2 matches 11 bases. The CDR3 has 15 amino acids. Germline CDR1 reads LNHDA; CDR2 reads SQIVND (reference sequence). Trimming took 4 bases from V and 6 from J; bases not matched to a gene: 8. The CDR3 region is CASSKLAGAFREQYF. The CDR3 DNA is TGTGCCAGTAGTAAACTAGCGGGAGCTTTTCGCGAGCAGTACTTC.